Following are 22 T cell receptor beta chains from one sample sequenced in a study of blood T cell repertoires in COVID-19. Profiled with immunoSEQ multiplex PCR; TCRdb holds only in-frame clones, not every one. The data contain over 250,000 clones, roughly nine tenths of them seen just once; the ten biggest clones take up approximately 3%. What was sequenced was PBMCs or T cells enriched from blood (not recorded which). The receptors here all came from a woman aged 50 to 60 who had recovered from COVID-19.

The chain combines TRBV5-6 with TRBJ1-2; possibly TRBD1 for D (5 bases). The V end lost 4 bases, the J end lost 8 bases, and 12 bases lay between the germline ends. Germline V gene sequence: CDR1 SGHDT, CDR2 YYEEEE. CDR3 size: 12 residues. The CDR3 coding sequence is TGTGCCAGCAGCCCCGGACGGGGGGGCTACACCTTC. It translates to CASSPGRGGYTF.

This clone was recorded only once. The chain recombines TRBV30 with TRBJ2-1; TRBD2 is a possible D gene (6 bases). Germline V CDR1 and CDR2: GTSNPN, SVGIG (reference sequence). Trimming took off 2 bases at V and 10 bases at J, with 9 bases between the two ends. The CDR3 is 11 amino acids. CDR3 sequence reads: CAWSRGNEQFF. CDR3 nucleotide sequence: TGTGCCTGGAGTCGCGGGAACGAGCAGTTCTTC.

This chain's CDR3 is CASTSPWGRYEQYF. CDR3 coding DNA: TGTGCCAGCACCTCTCCGTGGGGCCGCTACGAGCAGTACTTC. The chain uses TRBV6-5 and TRBJ2-7, with D possibly TRBD1 on 5 matching bases. CDR1 and CDR2 from the germline V gene are MNHEY and SVGAGI. This CDR3 has 14 amino acids. V dropped 7 bases and J dropped 3 bases, with 16 bases sitting between them.

The chain couples TRBV6-2 or TRBV6-3 to TRBJ2-1; 11 bases are shared with TRBD2. J was trimmed by 7 bases and V by 6 bases; bases with no gene match: 14. The germline V gene has CDR1 MNHEY and CDR2 SVGEGT. The CDR3 has 17 amino acids. The chain's CDR3 is CASSLGSLLAGENEQFF. CDR3 DNA: TGTGCCAGCAGCCTAGGATCCCTACTAGCGGGAGAGAATGAGCAGTTCTTC.

This clone has more than one count but fewer than ten. J is TRBJ2-1 and V is TRBV7-8; 7 bases align to TRBD2. J was trimmed by 7 bases and V by 5 bases; bases with no gene match: 17. The germline CDR1 and CDR2 sequences are SGHVS and FQNEAQ. CDR3 length: 17 amino acids. In DNA form, the CDR3 reads TGTGCCAGCAGCCCCCGGGCTAAGAGCGGGGCTTTGAATGAGCAGTTCTTC. It codes for CASSPRAKSGALNEQFF.

This chain connects TRBV7-2 to TRBJ2-7; TRBD1 might be the D (6 bases). CDR1 is SGHTA, CDR2 FQGNSA, per germline. Deletions cut 5 bases from V and 1 base from J, with 9 bases between. The CDR3 totals 13 residues. CDR3 sequence (DNA): TGTGCCAGCAGCGGCAGGGGATCCTACGAGCAGTACTTC. Translating it yields CASSGRGSYEQYF.

This rearrangement joins TRBV28 to TRBJ1-3; tentatively, D is TRBD1 (5 bases). Trimming cost V 3 bases and J 9 bases, with 15 bases left between them. The CDR3 runs to 14 residues. Per germline, CDR1 MDHEN and CDR2 SYDVKM. The CDR3 coding sequence is TGTGCCAGCAGTTTCTGGCCTACGGGGGGCACCATATATTTT. Amino acid sequence: CASSFWPTGGTIYF.

This CDR3 is CAWSATGVYGYTF. CDR3 DNA: TGTGCCTGGAGTGCGACAGGGGTCTATGGCTACACCTTC. The genes are TRBV30 and TRBJ1-2; TRBD1 aligns across 8 bases. Germline values: CDR1 GTSNPN, CDR2 SVGIG (reference sequence). This CDR3 comprises 13 residues. The ends lost 1 base at V and 4 bases at J; junction bases unmatched: 2.

The chain is built from TRBV27 and TRBJ1-2, with 7 bases fitting TRBD1. This CDR3 is 13 amino acids long. The junction had 6 bases not matched to a gene; V was cut back by 5 bases and J by 6 bases. Germline-derived CDR1 and CDR2 are MNHEY and SMNVEV (reference sequence). The CDR3 region has the DNA TGTGCCAGCAGTCTACAGGGGTTTAATGGCTACACCTTC. Translation gives CASSLQGFNGYTF.

This clone was seen a few times. V gene TRBV6-6 combines with J gene TRBJ1-2; possibly TRBD1 for D (5 bases). V gave up 0 bases and J gave up 5 bases, with 13 bases separating them. Germline V gene lookup returns CDR1 MNHNY and CDR2 SVGAGI (reference sequence). This CDR3 has 15 residues. The CDR3 DNA sequence: TGTGCCAGCAGTTACTCGCAGGGCCTGAGGTATGGCTACACCTTC. Amino acids: CASSYSQGLRYGYTF.

The rearrangement links TRBV5-6 to TRBJ2-7, with D tentatively TRBD2 (5 bases). Trimming took 10 bases from V and 0 from J, leaving 23 bases between them. This CDR3 contains 16 residues. The germline CDR1 and CDR2 sequences are SGHDT and YYEEEE. Written as DNA, the CDR3 is TGTGCCGTCCAGTTGAGTAAGCGGCCTTACTCCTACGAGCAGTACTTC. This encodes CAVQLSKRPYSYEQYF.

The rearrangement links TRBV3-1 (or the pseudogene TRBV3-2) to TRBJ1-6; 10 nucleotides agree with TRBD1. CDR3 size: 16 residues. CDR1 and CDR2 (germline): LGHDT, YNNKEL (reference sequence). With V trimmed by 7 bases and J by 11 bases, 14 bases remained unmatched. CDR3 sequence: CASTRRTGGVGTPLHF. Here the CDR3 DNA reads TGTGCCAGCACCCGAAGGACAGGGGGGGTTGGGACACCCCTCCACTTT.

The rearrangement joins TRBV20-1 to TRBJ2-2; D possibly corresponds to TRBD2 (7 bases). Trimming left V 3 bases short and J 2 bases short, with 16 bases between. This CDR3 spans 16 amino acids. Germline CDR1 DFQATT, CDR2 SNEGSKA (reference sequence). CDR3 loop: CSASPSGTSNTGELFF. The CDR3 region has the DNA TGCAGTGCTAGTCCAAGCGGGACATCCAACACCGGGGAGCTGTTTTTT.

This clone was observed a handful of times. The chain links TRBV7-2 to TRBJ1-2; no firm D call. This CDR3 region has 14 residues. CDR1 is SGHTA, CDR2 FQGNSA, per germline. V gave up 1 base and J gave up 0 bases, with 6 bases separating them. The CDR3 region has the DNA TGTGCCAGCAGCTTAGACAGATCTAACTATGGCTACACCTTC. Its protein product is CASSLDRSNYGYTF.

The rearrangement links TRBV12-3 or TRBV12-4 to TRBJ2-7; 7 bases match TRBD1. The V segment lost 7 bases and the J segment 7 bases; nucleotides outside the gene matches: 10. The CDR3 consists of 13 residues. The CDR3 bases are TGTGCCAGCAACTCTGACAGGGTAGGAGAGCAGTACTTC. Translating gives CASNSDRVGEQYF.

The chain carries TRBV2 and TRBJ2-7, with D uncertain. Trimming pared 2 bases from V and 2 bases from J, leaving 4 bases between. Per germline, CDR1 SNHLY and CDR2 FYNNEI. The CDR3 has 12 amino acids. CDR3 residues: CASSETAYEQYF. CDR3 bases: TGTGCCAGCAGTGAAACTGCCTACGAGCAGTACTTC. The whole variable domain, remainder taken from reference TRBV2 and TRBJ2-7, is EPEVTQTPSHQVTQMGQEVILRCVPISNHLYFYWYRQILGQKVEFLVSFYNNEISEKSEIFDDQFSVERPDGSNFTLKIRSTKLEDSAMYFCASSETAYEQYFGPGTRLTVT.

V gene TRBV19 combines with J gene TRBJ2-7; 13 positions match TRBD2. Germline values: CDR1 LNHDA, CDR2 SQIVND (reference sequence). This CDR3 has 15 residues. V dropped 8 bases and J dropped 3; count of bases not matched to a gene: 7. The CDR3 DNA sequence: TGTGCCAGTTCACGCGGGACTAGCGGGGTCTACGAGCAGTACTTC. It yields the protein CASSRGTSGVYEQYF. Full variable domain (outside the CDR3, taken from reference TRBV19 and TRBJ2-7): DGGITQSPKYLFRKEGQNVTLSCEQNLNHDAMYWYRQDPGQGLRLIYYSQIVNDFQKGDIAEGYSVSREKKESFPLTVTSAQKNPTAFYLCASSRGTSGVYEQYFGPGTRLTVT.

The chain has TRBV28 and TRBJ2-1; 10 bases align to TRBD2. V gave up 6 bases and J gave up 5 bases; unmatched junction bases: 7. This CDR3 has 15 amino acids. Germline V gene lookup returns CDR1 MDHEN and CDR2 SYDVKM. CDR3 sequence: CASRPPGLANNEQFF. The DNA for the CDR3 is TGTGCCAGCAGACCACCGGGACTAGCGAACAATGAGCAGTTCTTC.

The chain carries TRBV6-6 and TRBJ2-6, with D possibly being TRBD1 (5 bases). The V and J ends lost 5 bases and 0 bases respectively, with 17 bases between them. Germline lookup yields CDR1 MNHNY and CDR2 SVGAGI (reference sequence). The CDR3 runs to 18 residues. CDR3 nucleotides: TGTGCCAGCAGTCCGAATCGGACACCTACCTCTGGGGCCAACGTCCTGACTTTC. Its translation is CASSPNRTPTSGANVLTF.

V usage is TRBV27 and J usage is TRBJ1-1, with 8 bases that match TRBD1. V trimming: 7 bases; J trimming: 3 bases; junction bases outside the gene matches: 10. From germline, CDR1 is MNHEY and CDR2 SMNVEV (reference sequence). The CDR3 runs to 15 residues. CDR3 sequence: CASNSGGAGYTEAFF. In nucleotides, the CDR3 is TGTGCCAGCAATTCAGGGGGCGCTGGGTACACTGAAGCTTTCTTT.

A single count supports this clone. The rearrangement links TRBV7-9 to TRBJ1-6; D might be TRBD1 (6 bases). The CDR3 is 14 residues long. Germline CDR1 is SEHNR and CDR2 is FQNEAQ (reference sequence). V lost 3 bases and J lost 6, with 9 bases in between. The CDR3, as DNA: TGTGCCAGCAGCTTCGAACAGGGTAATTCACCCCTCCACTTT. It specifies CASSFEQGNSPLHF.

The CDR3 spells CASSFQGSNQPQHF. The CDR3 DNA follows: TGTGCCAGCAGCTTTCAGGGGAGCAATCAGCCCCAGCATTTT. The V and J genes are TRBV7-2 and TRBJ1-5; TRBD1 might be the D (6 bases). The CDR3 contains 14 residues. Per the germline V gene, CDR1 is SGHTA and CDR2 is FQGNSA. With 3 bases removed from V and 1 base from J, the gap between germline ends came to 7 bases.